Here is one T cell receptor (beta chain) with its context. The target antigen is unknown. V lost 0 bases, J lost 4 bases, and 9 bases lay in between. CDR1 and CDR2 (germline): MNHEY, SVGAGI. The CDR3 consists of 14 residues. The data derive from a study of T cells after yellow fever vaccination. Regarding the study as a whole: Weaker overall was a secondary response that nonetheless peaked faster, on day 5 versus 15. The booster response re-showed most primary clones: 96% CD4, around 85% CD8. Abundant clonotypes (contaminants from the bulk population) could be present in FACS-sorted repertoires.

TCRdb re-derived calls from the 5' RACE reads in MiXCR, one entry per CDR3 protein. The data hold hundreds of thousands of distinct CDR3 sequences, with around 13% observed a single time. The sample was CD4+ T cells sorted from PBMCs, taken 15 days after the yellow fever booster vaccination. The J gene is TRBJ1-2, the V gene TRBV6-5; D is uncertain. The clonotype originates from a man between 18 and 35 years old who received the YFV17D yellow fever vaccine. CDR3 residues: CASSYSGGLYGYTF. The CDR3 DNA sequence: TGTGCCAGCAGTTACTCGGGCGGTCTCTATGGCTACACCTTC.